This entry describes one T cell receptor beta chain. These data belong to a study of T cell changes during pregnancy in multiple sclerosis. Germline-derived CDR1 and CDR2 are SGHNT and YYREEE (reference sequence). Trimming pared 0 bases from V and 0 bases from J, leaving 10 bases between. The CDR3 totals 16 residues. Clones were read by immunoSEQ multiplex PCR, and TCRdb kept only the in-frame ones, dropping some. The table lists under 65,000 clones, 90% of them singletons. The sample consisted of peripheral blood, taken in the first trimester of pregnancy. The genes are TRBV5-4 and TRBJ2-4; TRBD1 might be the D (5 bases). The TCR sequence derives from a female donor in good health, enrolled as a control in a pregnancy study. For the CDR3, the DNA is TGTGCCAGCAGCTTGGCTGGCCAGGGAGCCAAAAACATTCAGTACTTC. This translates into CASSLAGQGAKNIQYF.